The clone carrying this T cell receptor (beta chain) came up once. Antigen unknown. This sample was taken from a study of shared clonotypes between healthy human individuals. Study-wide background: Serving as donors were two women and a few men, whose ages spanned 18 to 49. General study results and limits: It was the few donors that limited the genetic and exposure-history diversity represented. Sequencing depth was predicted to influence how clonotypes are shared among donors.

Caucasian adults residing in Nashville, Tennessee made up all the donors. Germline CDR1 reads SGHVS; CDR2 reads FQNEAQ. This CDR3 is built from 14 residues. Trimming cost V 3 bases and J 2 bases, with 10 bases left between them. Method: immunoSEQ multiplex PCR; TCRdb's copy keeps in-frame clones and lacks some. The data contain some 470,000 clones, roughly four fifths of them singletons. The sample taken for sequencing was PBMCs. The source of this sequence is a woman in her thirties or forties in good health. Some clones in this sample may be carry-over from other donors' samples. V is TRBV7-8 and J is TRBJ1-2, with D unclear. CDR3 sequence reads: CASSLASDNYGYTF. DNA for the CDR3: TGTGCCAGCAGCTTGGCTTCGGACAACTATGGCTACACCTTC.